This T cell receptor beta chain stems from a study of technical replicates of blood from a few donors. The germline V and J ends were trimmed by 3 bases and 5 bases, with 13 bases remaining between them. Germline V gives CDR1 MNHNY, CDR2 SVGAGI (reference sequence). This CDR3 contains 14 residues. The method was immunoSEQ multiplex PCR; TCRdb's version includes in-frame clones alone and lacks a portion of them. Here the sample spans 84,000 or so clones, 94% being singletons. The clonotype originates from a human donor in good health. The V call is TRBV6-6, the J call TRBJ2-5, with D maybe TRBD2 (5 bases). Sequenced: T cells isolated from PBMCs. In DNA form, the CDR3 reads TGTGCCAGCAGTTATAACGGACTTGGGGAGACCCAGTACTTC. This sequence encodes CASSYNGLGETQYF.